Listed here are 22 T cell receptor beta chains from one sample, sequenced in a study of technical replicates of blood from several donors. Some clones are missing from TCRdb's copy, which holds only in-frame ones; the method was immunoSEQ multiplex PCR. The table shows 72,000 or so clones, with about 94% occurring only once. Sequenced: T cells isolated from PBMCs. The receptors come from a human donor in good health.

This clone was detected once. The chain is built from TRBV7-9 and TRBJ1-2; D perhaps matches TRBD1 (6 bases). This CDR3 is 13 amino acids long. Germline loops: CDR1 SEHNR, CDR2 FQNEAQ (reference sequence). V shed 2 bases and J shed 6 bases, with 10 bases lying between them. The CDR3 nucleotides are TGTGCCAGCAGCTTACCTGGACAGCATGGCTACACCTTC. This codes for CASSLPGQHGYTF.

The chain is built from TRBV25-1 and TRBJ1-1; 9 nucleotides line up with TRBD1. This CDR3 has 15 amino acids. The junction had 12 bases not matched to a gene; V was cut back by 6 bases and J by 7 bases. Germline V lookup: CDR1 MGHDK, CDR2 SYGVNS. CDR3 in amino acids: CASSPSRQGVNEAFF. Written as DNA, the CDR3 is TGTGCCAGCAGCCCTTCAAGACAGGGGGTTAATGAAGCTTTCTTT.

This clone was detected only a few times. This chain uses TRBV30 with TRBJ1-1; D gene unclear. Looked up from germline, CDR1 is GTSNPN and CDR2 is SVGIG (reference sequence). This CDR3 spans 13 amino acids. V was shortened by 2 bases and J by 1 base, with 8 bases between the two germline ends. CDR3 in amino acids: CAWSHAGNTEAFF. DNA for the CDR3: TGTGCCTGGAGTCACGCGGGGAACACTGAAGCTTTCTTT.

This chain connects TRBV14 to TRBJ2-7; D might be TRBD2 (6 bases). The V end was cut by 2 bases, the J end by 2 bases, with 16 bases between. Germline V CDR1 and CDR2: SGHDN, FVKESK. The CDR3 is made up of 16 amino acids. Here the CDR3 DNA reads TGTGCCAGCAGCCAAATCGGAGGGACCGCACCCTACGAGCAGTACTTC. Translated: CASSQIGGTAPYEQYF.

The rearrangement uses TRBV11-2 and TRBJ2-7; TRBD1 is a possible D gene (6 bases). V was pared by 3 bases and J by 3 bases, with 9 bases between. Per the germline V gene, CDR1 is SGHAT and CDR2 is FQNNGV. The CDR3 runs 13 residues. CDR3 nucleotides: TGTGCCAGCAGCTTCCGACAGGACTACGAGCAGTACTTC. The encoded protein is CASSFRQDYEQYF.

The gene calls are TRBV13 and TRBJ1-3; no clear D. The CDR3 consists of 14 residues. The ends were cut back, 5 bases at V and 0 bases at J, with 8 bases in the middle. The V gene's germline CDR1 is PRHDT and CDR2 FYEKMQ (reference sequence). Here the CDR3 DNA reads TGTGCCAGCAGCCGAGGATACTCTGGAAACACCATATATTTT. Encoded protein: CASSRGYSGNTIYF.

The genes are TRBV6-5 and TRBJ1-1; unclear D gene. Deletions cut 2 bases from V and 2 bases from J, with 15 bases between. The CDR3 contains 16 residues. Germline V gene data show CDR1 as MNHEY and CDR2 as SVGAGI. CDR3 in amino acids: CASSYRYRGSNTEAFF. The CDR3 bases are TGTGCCAGCAGTTACCGTTATCGGGGATCTAACACTGAAGCTTTCTTT.

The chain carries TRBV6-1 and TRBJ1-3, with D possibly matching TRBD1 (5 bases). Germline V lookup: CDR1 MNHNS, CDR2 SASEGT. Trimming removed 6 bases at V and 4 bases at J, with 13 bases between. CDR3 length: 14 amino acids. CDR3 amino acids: CASSEPGSGNTIYF. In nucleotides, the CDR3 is TGTGCCAGCAGCGAACCAGGGTCCGGAAACACCATATATTTT.

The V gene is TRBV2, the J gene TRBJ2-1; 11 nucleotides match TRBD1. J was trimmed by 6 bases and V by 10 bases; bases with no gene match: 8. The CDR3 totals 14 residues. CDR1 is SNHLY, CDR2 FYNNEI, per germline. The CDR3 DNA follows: TGTGCCACCCTACCGGACAGGGGGCTCAATGAGCAGTTCTTC. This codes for CATLPDRGLNEQFF.

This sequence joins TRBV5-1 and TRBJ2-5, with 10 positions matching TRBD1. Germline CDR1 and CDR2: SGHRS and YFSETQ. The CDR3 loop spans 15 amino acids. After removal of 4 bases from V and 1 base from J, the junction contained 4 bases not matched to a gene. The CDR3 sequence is CASSQDRGTQETQYF. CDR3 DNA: TGCGCCAGCAGCCAGGACAGGGGGACCCAAGAGACCCAGTACTTC.

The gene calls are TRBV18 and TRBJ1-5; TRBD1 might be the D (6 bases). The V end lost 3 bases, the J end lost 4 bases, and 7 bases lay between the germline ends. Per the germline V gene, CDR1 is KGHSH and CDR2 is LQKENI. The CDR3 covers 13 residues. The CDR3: CASSPDRNQPQHF. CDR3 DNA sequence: TGTGCCAGCTCACCCGACAGGAATCAGCCCCAGCATTTT.

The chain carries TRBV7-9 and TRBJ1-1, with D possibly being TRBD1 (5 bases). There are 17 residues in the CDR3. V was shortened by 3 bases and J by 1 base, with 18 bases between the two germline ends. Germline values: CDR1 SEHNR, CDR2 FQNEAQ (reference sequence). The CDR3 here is CASSFRSLGDRNTEAFF. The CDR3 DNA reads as TGTGCCAGCAGCTTTAGATCTTTAGGCGACAGGAACACTGAAGCTTTCTTT.

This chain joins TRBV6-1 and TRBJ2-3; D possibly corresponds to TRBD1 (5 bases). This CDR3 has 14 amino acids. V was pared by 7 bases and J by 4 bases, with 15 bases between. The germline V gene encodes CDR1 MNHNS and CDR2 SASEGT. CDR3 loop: CASNNRKAPDTQYF. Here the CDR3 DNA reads TGTGCCAGCAATAACAGGAAAGCGCCAGATACGCAGTATTTT.

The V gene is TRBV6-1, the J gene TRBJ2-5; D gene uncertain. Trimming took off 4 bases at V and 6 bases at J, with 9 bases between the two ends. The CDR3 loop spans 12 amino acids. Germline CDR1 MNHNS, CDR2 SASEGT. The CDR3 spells CASSVRHKTQYF. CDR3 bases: TGTGCCAGCAGTGTAAGACACAAGACCCAGTACTTC.

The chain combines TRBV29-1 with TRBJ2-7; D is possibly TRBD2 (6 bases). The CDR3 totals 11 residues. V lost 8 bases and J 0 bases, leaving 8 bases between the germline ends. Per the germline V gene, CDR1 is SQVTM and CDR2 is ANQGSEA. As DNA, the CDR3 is TGCAGCTGCGGGGCCTCCTACGAGCAGTACTTC. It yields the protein CSCGASYEQYF.

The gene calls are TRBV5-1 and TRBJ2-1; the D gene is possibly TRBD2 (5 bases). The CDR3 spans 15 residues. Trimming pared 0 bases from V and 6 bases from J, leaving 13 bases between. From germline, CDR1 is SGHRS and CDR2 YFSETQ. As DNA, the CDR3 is TGCGCCAGCAGCTTGGAGGTCCGGGATGGCAATGAGCAGTTCTTC. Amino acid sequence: CASSLEVRDGNEQFF.

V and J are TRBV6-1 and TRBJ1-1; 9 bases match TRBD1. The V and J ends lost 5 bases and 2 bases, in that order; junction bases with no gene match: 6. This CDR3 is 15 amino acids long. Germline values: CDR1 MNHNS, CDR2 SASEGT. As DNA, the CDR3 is TGTGCCAGCAGTAACCCGGGACAGGGTAACACTGAAGCTTTCTTT. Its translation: CASSNPGQGNTEAFF.

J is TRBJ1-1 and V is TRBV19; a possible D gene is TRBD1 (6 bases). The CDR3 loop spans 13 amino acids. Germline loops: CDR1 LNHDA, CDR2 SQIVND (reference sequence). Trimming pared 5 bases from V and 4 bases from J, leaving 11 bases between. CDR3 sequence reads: CASSLSTGTEAFF. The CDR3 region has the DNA TGTGCCAGTAGTCTATCGACAGGCACTGAAGCTTTCTTT.

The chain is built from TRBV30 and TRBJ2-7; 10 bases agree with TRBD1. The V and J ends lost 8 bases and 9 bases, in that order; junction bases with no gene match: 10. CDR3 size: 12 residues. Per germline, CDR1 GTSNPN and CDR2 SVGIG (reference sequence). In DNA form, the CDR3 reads TGTGCCCTGACGGGACAGGGGTCGGGGCAGTACTTC. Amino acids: CALTGQGSGQYF.

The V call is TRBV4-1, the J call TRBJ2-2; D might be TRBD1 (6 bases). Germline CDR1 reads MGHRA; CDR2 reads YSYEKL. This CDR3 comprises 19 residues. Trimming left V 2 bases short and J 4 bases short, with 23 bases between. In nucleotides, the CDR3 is TGCGCCAGCAGCCAAATCGGGATGGGTACAGGGAAGACCACCGGGGAGCTGTTTTTT. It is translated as CASSQIGMGTGKTTGELFF.

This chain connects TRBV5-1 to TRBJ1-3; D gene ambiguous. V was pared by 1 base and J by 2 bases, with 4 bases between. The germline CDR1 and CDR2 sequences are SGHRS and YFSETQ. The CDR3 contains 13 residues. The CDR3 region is CASSLSAGNTIYF. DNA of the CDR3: TGCGCCAGCAGCTTGTCTGCTGGAAACACCATATATTTT.

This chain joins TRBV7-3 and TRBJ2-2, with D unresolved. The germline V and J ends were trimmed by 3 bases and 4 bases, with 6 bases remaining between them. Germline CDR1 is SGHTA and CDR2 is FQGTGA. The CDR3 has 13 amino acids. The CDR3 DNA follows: TGTGCCAGCAGCTTCACCAGCACCGGGGAGCTGTTTTTT. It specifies CASSFTSTGELFF. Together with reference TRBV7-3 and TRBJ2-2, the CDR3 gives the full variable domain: GAGVSQTPSNKVTEKGKYVELRCDPISGHTALYWYRQSLGQGPEFLIYFQGTGAADDSGLPNDRFFAVRPEGSVSTLKIQRTERGDSAVYLCASSFTSTGELFFGEGSRLTVL.